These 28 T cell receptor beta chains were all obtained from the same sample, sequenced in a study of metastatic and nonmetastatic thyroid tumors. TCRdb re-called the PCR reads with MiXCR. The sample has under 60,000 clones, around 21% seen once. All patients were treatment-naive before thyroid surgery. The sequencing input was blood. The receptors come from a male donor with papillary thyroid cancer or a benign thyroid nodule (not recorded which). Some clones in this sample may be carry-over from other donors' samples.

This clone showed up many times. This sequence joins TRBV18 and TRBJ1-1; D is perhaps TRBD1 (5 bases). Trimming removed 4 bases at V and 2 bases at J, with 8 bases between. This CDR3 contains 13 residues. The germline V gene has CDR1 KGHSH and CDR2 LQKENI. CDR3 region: CASSQGLNTEAFF. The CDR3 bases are TGTGCCAGCTCACAGGGGTTAAACACTGAAGCTTTCTTT.

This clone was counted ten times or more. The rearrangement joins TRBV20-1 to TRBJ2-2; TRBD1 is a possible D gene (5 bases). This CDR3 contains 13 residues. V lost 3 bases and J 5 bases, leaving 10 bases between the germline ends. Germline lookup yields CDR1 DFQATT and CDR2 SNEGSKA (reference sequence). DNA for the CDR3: TGCAGTGCTAGGGGCAGGGCGACCGGGGAGCTGTTTTTT. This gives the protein CSARGRATGELFF.

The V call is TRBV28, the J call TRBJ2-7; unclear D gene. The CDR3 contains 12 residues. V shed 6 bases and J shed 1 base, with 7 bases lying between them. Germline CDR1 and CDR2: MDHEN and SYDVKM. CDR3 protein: CASRARSYEQYF. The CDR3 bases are TGTGCCAGCAGAGCGCGTTCCTACGAGCAGTACTTC.

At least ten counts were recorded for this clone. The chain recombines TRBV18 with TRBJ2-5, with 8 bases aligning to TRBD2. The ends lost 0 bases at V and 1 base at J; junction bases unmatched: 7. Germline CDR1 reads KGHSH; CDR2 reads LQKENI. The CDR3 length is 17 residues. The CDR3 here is CASSPPFGGGPQETQYF. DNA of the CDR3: TGTGCCAGCTCACCACCGTTCGGCGGGGGGCCCCAAGAGACCCAGTACTTC.

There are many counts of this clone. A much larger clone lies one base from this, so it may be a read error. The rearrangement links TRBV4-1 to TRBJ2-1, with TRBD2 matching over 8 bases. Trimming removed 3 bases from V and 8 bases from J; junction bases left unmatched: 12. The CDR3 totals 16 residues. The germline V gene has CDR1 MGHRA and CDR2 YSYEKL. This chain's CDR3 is CASSHQTSAGCDEQFF. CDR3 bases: TGCGCCAGCAGCCACCAGACTAGCGCCGGGTGTGATGAGCAGTTCTTC.

CDR3 loop: CASSQRDAGANVLTF. CDR3 in DNA: TGCGCCAGCAGCCAACGAGATGCTGGGGCCAACGTCCTGACTTTC. The gene calls are TRBV4-1 and TRBJ2-6; D remains unclear. V was pared by 2 bases and J by 2 bases, with 7 bases between. This CDR3 contains 15 residues. Per the germline V gene, CDR1 is MGHRA and CDR2 is YSYEKL.

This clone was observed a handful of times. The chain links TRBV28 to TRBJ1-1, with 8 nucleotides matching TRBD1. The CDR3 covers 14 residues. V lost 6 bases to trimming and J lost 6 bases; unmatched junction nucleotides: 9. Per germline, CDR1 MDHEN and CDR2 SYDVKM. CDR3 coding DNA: TGTGCCAGCAGCCGCCCAGACAGGGGTTCTGAAGCTTTCTTT. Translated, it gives CASSRPDRGSEAFF.

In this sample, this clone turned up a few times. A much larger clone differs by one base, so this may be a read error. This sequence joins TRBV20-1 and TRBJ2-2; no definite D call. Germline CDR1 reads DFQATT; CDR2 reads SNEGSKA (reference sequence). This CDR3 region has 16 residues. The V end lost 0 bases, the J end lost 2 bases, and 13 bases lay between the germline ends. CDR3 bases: TGCAGTGCTAGAGATCAGCTTCGGCATAACACCGGGGAGCTGTTTTTT. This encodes CSARDQLRHNTGELFF.

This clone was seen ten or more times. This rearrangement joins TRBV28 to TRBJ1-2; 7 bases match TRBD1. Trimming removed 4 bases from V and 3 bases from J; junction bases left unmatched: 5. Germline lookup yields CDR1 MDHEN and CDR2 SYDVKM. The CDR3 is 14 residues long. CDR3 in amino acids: CASSSPDRYYGYTF. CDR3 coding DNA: TGTGCCAGCAGTTCCCCGGACAGGTACTATGGCTACACCTTC.

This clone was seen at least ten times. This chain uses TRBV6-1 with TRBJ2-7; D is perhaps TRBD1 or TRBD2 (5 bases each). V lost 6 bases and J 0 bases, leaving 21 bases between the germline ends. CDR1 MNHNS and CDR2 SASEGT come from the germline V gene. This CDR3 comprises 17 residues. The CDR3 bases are TGTGCCAGCAGACGCCGATCGACGGGACCGCTCTCCTACGAGCAGTACTTC. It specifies CASRRRSTGPLSYEQYF.

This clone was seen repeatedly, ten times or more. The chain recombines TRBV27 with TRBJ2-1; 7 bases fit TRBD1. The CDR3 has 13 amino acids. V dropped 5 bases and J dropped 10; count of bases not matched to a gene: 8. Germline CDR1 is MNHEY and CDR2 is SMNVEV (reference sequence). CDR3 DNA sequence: TGTGCCAGCAGTCTCAGGACAGGCCTAGAGCAGTTCTTC. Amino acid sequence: CASSLRTGLEQFF.

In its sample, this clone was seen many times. This CDR3 reads CASKSPGITDTQYF. In nucleotides, the CDR3 is TGTGCCAGCAAATCTCCGGGTATCACAGATACGCAGTATTTT. The chain recombines TRBV28 with TRBJ2-3; D gene ambiguous. The CDR3 is 14 residues long. Germline V gives CDR1 MDHEN, CDR2 SYDVKM. V was clipped by 7 bases and J by 2 bases, with 13 bases between them. Complete variable domain (other parts from reference TRBV28 and TRBJ2-3): DVKVTQSSRYLVKRTGEKVFLECVQDMDHENMFWYRQDPGLGLRLIYFSYDVKMKEKGDIPEGYSVSREKKERFSLILESASTNQTSMYLCASKSPGITDTQYFGPGTRLTVL.

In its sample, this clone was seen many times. This chain's CDR3 is CASSLGGGEQYF. DNA of the CDR3: TGTGCCAGCAGTTTAGGGGGAGGCGAGCAGTACTTC. The J gene is TRBJ2-7, the V gene TRBV12-3 or TRBV12-4, with D tentatively TRBD2 (6 bases). This CDR3 contains 12 residues. The V and J ends lost 1 base and 6 bases respectively, with 7 bases between them.

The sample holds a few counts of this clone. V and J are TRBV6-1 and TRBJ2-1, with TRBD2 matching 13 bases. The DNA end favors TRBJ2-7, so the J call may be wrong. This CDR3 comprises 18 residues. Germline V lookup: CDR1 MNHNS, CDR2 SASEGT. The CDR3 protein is CASSEVRTSGSSSYEQYF. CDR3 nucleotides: TGTGCCAGCAGTGAAGTTAGGACTAGCGGGAGTTCTTCCTACGAGCAGTACTTC.

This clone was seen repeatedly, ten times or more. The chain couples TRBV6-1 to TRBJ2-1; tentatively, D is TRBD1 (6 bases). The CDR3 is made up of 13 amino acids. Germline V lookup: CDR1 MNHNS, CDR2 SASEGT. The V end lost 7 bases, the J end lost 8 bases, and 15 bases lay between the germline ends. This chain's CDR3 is CASTQDRFDEQFF. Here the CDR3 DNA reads TGTGCCAGCACCCAAGACAGGTTCGATGAGCAGTTCTTC.

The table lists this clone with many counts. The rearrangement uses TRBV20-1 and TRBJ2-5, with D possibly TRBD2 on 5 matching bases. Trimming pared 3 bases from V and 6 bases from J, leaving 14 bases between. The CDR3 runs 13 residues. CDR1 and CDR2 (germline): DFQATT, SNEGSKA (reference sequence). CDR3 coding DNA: TGCAGTGCTAGGAGTCCGGGGTCGAAGACCCAGTACTTC. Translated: CSARSPGSKTQYF.

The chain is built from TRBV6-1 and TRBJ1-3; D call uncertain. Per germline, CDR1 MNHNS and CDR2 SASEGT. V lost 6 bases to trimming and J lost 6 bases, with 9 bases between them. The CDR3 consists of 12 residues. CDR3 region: CASRQYLNTIYF. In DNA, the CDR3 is TGTGCCAGCAGGCAGTACCTAAACACCATATATTTT.

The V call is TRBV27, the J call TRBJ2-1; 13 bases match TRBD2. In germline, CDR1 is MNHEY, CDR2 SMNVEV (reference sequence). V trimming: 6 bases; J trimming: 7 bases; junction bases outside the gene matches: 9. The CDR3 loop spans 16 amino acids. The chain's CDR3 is CASSPVGLAGVNEQFF. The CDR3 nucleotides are TGTGCCAGCAGCCCGGTCGGACTAGCGGGAGTTAATGAGCAGTTCTTC.

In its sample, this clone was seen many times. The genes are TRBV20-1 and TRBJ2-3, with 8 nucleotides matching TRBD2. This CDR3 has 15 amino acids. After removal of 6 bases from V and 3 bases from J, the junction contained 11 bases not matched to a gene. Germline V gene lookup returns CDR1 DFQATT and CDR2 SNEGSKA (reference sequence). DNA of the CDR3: TGCAGTGCAACCAACGCGGGGGGAGGTACAGATACGCAGTATTTT. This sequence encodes CSATNAGGGTDTQYF.

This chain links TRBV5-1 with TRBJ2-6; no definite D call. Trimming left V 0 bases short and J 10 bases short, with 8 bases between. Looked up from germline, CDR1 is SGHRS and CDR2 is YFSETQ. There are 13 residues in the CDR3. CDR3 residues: CASSLGQMNVLTF. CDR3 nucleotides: TGCGCCAGCAGCTTGGGACAAATGAACGTCCTGACTTTC.

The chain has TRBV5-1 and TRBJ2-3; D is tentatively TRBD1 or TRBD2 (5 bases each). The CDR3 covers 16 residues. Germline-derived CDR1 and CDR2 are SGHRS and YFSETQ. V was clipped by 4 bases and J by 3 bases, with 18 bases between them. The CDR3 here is CASSRTPGPGTDTQYF. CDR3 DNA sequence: TGCGCCAGCAGCCGGACGCCGGGACCGGGTACAGATACGCAGTATTTT.

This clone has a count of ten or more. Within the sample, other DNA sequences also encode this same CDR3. CDR3 sequence reads: CASSILKWTSPPNEQFF. The CDR3 bases are TGTGCCAGTAGTATACTGAAGTGGACTAGTCCCCCCAACGAGCAGTTCTTC. The chain uses TRBV19 and TRBJ2-1, with TRBD2 matching 7 bases. Germline-derived CDR1 and CDR2 are LNHDA and SQIVND (reference sequence). V was clipped by 2 bases and J by 10 bases; unmatched bases: 17. This CDR3 region has 17 residues.

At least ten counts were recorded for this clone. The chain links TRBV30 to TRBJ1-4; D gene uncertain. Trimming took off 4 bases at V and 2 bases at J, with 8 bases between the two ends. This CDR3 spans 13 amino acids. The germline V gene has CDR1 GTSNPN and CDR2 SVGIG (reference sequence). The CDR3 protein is CAWTWPTNEKLFF. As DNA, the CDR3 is TGTGCCTGGACATGGCCTACTAATGAAAAACTGTTTTTT. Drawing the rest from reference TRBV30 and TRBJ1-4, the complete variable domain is SQTIHQWPATLVQPVGSPLSLECTVEGTSNPNLYWYRQAAGRGLQLLFYSVGIGQISSEVPQNLSASRPQDRQFILSSKKLLLSDSGFYLCAWTWPTNEKLFFGSGTQLSVL.

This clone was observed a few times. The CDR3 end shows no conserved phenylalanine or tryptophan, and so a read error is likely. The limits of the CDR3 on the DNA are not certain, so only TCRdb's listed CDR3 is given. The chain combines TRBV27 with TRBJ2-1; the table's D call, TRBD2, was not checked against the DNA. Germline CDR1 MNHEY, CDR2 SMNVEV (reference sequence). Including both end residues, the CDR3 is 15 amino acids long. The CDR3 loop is CASSLYPGLDNEQSL.

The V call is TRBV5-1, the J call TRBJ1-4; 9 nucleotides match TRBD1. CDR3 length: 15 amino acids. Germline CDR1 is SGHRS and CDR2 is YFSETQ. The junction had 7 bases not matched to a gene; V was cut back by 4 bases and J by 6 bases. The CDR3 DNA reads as TGCGCCAGCAGCGGTACAGGGGGCGCGTATGAAAAACTGTTTTTT. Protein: CASSGTGGAYEKLFF. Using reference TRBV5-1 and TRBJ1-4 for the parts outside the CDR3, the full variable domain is KAGVTQTPRYLIKTRGQQVTLSCSPISGHRSVSWYQQTPGQGLQFLFEYFSETQRNKGNFPGRFSGRQFSNSRSEMNVSTLELGDSALYLCASSGTGGAYEKLFFGSGTQLSVL.

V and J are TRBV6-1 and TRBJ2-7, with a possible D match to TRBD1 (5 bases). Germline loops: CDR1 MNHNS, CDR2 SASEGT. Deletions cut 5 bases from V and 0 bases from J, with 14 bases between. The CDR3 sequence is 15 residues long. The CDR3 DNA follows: TGTGCCAGCAGTCTCGTACAAGACAGCTCCTACGAGCAGTACTTC. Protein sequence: CASSLVQDSSYEQYF.

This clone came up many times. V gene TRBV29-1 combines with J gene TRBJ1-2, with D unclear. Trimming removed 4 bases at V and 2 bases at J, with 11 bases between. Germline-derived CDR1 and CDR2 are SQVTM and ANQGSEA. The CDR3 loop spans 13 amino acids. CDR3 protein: CSVGVGPNYGYTF. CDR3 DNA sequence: TGCAGCGTTGGGGTTGGACCCAACTATGGCTACACCTTC.

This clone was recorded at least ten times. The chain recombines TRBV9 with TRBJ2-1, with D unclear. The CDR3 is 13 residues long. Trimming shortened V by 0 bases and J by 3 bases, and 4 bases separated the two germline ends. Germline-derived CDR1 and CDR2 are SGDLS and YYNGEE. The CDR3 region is CASSVGSYNEQFF. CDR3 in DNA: TGTGCCAGCAGCGTAGGGAGCTACAATGAGCAGTTCTTC.